These T cell receptor beta chains were read from a single sample in a study of shared clonotypes between healthy human individuals. Profiling relied on immunoSEQ multiplex PCR, and the TCRdb table lists in-frame clones only, not all of them. The table includes some 1 million clones, 70% to 80% detected once. The sequencing sample was made of memory CD4+ T cells sorted from blood. These receptors were collected from a man aged 18 to 29 in good health. The CDR3 runs from the conserved cysteine through the conserved F or W. A D gene is named only where the DNA matches it firmly. Size is stated for part of the rows, as once, few or many counts, or as a class when the clone is expanded.

J	D	V	size	CDR3	DNA
TRBJ2-7	.	TRBV25-1	once	CASSVSSPPPYEQYF	TGTGCCAGCAGTGTTTCGTCGCCCCCTCCCTACGAGCAGTACTTC
TRBJ1-2	.	TRBV10-3	.	CASLSDGYGYTF	TGTGCCAGCCTGAGCGATGGCTATGGCTACACCTTC
TRBJ1-1	TRBD1	TRBV30	few	CAWRGQGRPEAFF	TGTGCCTGGAGGGGACAGGGGAGGCCTGAAGCTTTCTTT
TRBJ1-5	TRBD1	TRBV6-5	.	CASSPDRGPQPQHF	TGTGCCAGCAGTCCTGACAGGGGGCCTCAGCCCCAGCATTTT
TRBJ2-5	TRBD2	TRBV28	.	CASSSPTGGRETQYF	TGTGCCAGCAGTTCCCCGACGGGGGGGCGGGAGACCCAGTACTTC
TRBJ2-1	.	TRBV7-8	.	CASSLDRIYNEQFF	TGTGCCAGCAGCTTAGACAGGATTTACAATGAGCAGTTCTTC
TRBJ2-2	.	TRBV11-3	.	CASGQGGTGELFF	TGTGCCAGCGGGCAGGGGGGCACCGGGGAGCTGTTTTTT
TRBJ2-5	.	TRBV30	.	CAWSGGRGETQYF	TGTGCCTGGAGTGGGGGGCGCGGGGAGACCCAGTACTTC
TRBJ2-1	.	TRBV2	few	CASNQQGWTNNEQFF	TGTGCCAGCAATCAGCAGGGCTGGACTAACAATGAGCAGTTCTTC
TRBJ2-5	TRBD2	TRBV5-1	.	CASRGAGGPGETQYF	TGCGCCAGCAGAGGGGCGGGAGGGCCGGGAGAGACCCAGTACTTC
TRBJ1-6	TRBD1	TRBV28	few	CASTLGTAPPRLHF	TGTGCCAGCACCCTGGGGACAGCTCCGCCGCGGCTCCACTTT
TRBJ1-2	.	TRBV30	.	CAWSGTNYGYTF	TGTGCCTGGAGTGGGACAAACTATGGCTACACCTTC
TRBJ2-7	.	TRBV6-6	.	CASSTVGEQYF	TGTGCCAGCAGCACAGTCGGCGAGCAGTACTTC
TRBJ1-4	TRBD1	TRBV10-3	.	CAIRPGTGNNEKLFF	TGTGCCATCAGACCCGGGACAGGGAATAATGAAAAACTGTTTTTT
TRBJ2-4	.	TRBV28	.	CASTAKGLGAKNIQYF	TGTGCCAGCACCGCTAAGGGATTGGGGGCCAAAAACATTCAGTACTTC
TRBJ1-1	.	TRBV18	many	CASSPGRLTEAFF	TGTGCCAGCTCCCCCGGACGGCTCACTGAAGCTTTCTTT
TRBJ2-5	.	TRBV5-6	.	CASSLTPSPAGKTQYF	TGTGCCAGCAGCCTAACCCCTTCCCCGGCAGGGAAGACCCAGTACTTC
TRBJ2-3	TRBD2	TRBV29-1	.	CSARRLAGGPTDTQYF	TGCAGCGCCCGGAGGCTAGCGGGGGGTCCCACAGATACGCAGTATTTT
TRBJ1-6	.	TRBV2	.	CASSRDTIYNSPLHF	TGTGCCAGCAGTCGCGACACGATCTATAATTCACCCCTCCACTTT
TRBJ2-3	.	TRBV6-1	.	CASSARLGAGPDTQYF	TGTGCCAGCAGTGCACGACTCGGTGCGGGACCAGATACGCAGTATTTT
TRBJ2-6	.	TRBV5-4	.	CASSPPGSGANVLTF	TGTGCCAGCAGCCCCCCGGGTTCTGGGGCCAACGTCCTGACTTTC
TRBJ1-2	.	TRBV30	.	CAWSQNGAGYTF	TGTGCCTGGAGCCAGAACGGTGCCGGCTACACCTTC
TRBJ1-5	.	TRBV9	once	CASSHGGLGNQPQHF	TGTGCCAGCAGCCACGGGGGGCTAGGCAATCAGCCCCAGCATTTT
TRBJ1-3	.	TRBV19	.	CASSTGTAGNTIYF	TGTGCCAGTAGTACCGGGACGGCTGGAAACACCATATATTTT
TRBJ1-2	TRBD1	TRBV15	.	CATSRSWTGGVWYYGYTF	TGTGCCACCAGCAGATCTTGGACAGGGGGCGTTTGGTACTATGGCTACACCTTC
TRBJ1-2	TRBD1	TRBV5-4	once	CASSFGQGILESGYTF	TGTGCCAGCAGTTTCGGACAGGGGATCTTGGAGAGCGGCTACACCTTC
TRBJ2-7	.	TRBV10-3	.	CAISEYWGGPPYEQYF	TGTGCCATCAGTGAGTACTGGGGGGGGCCTCCCTACGAGCAGTACTTC
TRBJ2-3	TRBD1	TRBV2	.	CASTQGQANTDTQYF	TGTGCCAGCACCCAAGGACAGGCGAACACAGATACGCAGTATTTT
TRBJ1-6	TRBD1	TRBV10-1	few	CASSASGQHSPLHF	TGCGCCAGCAGTGCTTCGGGACAGCATTCACCCCTCCACTTT
TRBJ1-2	.	TRBV6-1	.	CASRGGGGYGYTF	TGTGCCAGCAGGGGAGGGGGGGGCTATGGCTACACCTTC